This T cell receptor beta chain is drawn from a study of blood T cell repertoires in COVID-19. Using immunoSEQ multiplex PCR, the repertoire was profiled, and TCRdb retains in-frame clones only, with some absent. The top ten hold around 2% of the sample, which has some 300,000 clones, around 89% seen once. Germline V CDR1 and CDR2: SGHRS, YFSETQ. V was pared by 0 bases and J by 5 bases, with 11 bases between. The CDR3 is made up of 14 amino acids. The origin of this receptor is a woman aged 60-75 years in a cohort exposed to, infected with or recovered from COVID-19 (not recorded which). The material sequenced was PBMCs or T cells enriched from blood (not recorded which). The chain has TRBV5-1 and TRBJ1-1; tentatively, D is TRBD1 (5 bases). CDR3: CASSLEPGTTEAFF. The CDR3 nucleotides read TGCGCCAGCAGCTTGGAACCTGGGACTACTGAAGCTTTCTTT. The complete variable domain, with remaining parts taken from reference TRBV5-1 and TRBJ1-1, reads KAGVTQTPRYLIKTRGQQVTLSCSPISGHRSVSWYQQTPGQGLQFLFEYFSETQRNKGNFPGRFSGRQFSNSRSEMNVSTLELGDSALYLCASSLEPGTTEAFFGQGTRLTVV.